The clone carrying this TCR beta chain showed up just once. A second PCR of about 6 to 12 cycles used a sample-barcoded 5' primer and a J-beta primer mix. Every cDNA molecule bore a tag from a template-switch adaptor containing 12 random nucleotides. Via MiXCR, TCRdb re-called the 5' RACE reads, giving one row per CDR3 protein. The repertoire holds just over 1 million distinct CDR3 sequences, with less than 50% as singletons. This sample is part of a study of blood T cells in healthy people across ages. Isolated per sample were at least 6.5 million PBMCs. Per sample, no less than 6 micrograms of total RNA were extracted. Sequencing used blood. This receptor was taken from a woman between 55 and 75 years old in good health.

The DNA for the CDR3 is TGTGCCACCAGCAGAGGCGGGACGAGAGAAGCTTTCTTT. This encodes CATSRGGTREAFF. The chain recombines TRBV15 with TRBJ1-1, with TRBD1 as a possible D gene (5 bases). The CDR3 contains 13 residues. CDR1 is LNHNV, CDR2 YYDKDF, per germline (reference sequence). V shed 1 base and J shed 8 bases, with 11 bases lying between them. The whole variable domain, remainder taken from reference TRBV15 and TRBJ1-1, is DAMVIQNPRYQVTQFGKPVTLSCSQTLNHNVMYWYQQKSSQAPKLLFHYYDKDFNNEADTPDNFQSRRPNTSFCFLDIRSPGLGDTAMYLCATSRGGTREAFFGQGTRLTVV.